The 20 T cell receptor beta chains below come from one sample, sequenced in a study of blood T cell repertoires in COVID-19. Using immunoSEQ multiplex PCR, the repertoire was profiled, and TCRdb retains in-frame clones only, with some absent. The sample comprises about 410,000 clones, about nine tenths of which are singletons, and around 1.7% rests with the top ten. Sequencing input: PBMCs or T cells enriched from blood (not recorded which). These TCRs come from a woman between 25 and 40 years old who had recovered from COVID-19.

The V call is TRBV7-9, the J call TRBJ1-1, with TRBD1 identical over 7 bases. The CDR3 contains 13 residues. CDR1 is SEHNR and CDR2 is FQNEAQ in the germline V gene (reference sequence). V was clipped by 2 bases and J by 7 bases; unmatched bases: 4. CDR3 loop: CASSLKGQSEAFF. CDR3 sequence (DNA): TGTGCCAGCAGCTTAAAGGGACAGAGTGAAGCTTTCTTT. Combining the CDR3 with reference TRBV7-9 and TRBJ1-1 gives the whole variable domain DTGVSQNPRHKITKRGQNVTFRCDPISEHNRLYWYRQTLGQGPEFLTYFQNEAQLEKSRLLSDRFSAERPKGSFSTLEIQRTEQGDSAMYLCASSLKGQSEAFFGQGTRLTVV.

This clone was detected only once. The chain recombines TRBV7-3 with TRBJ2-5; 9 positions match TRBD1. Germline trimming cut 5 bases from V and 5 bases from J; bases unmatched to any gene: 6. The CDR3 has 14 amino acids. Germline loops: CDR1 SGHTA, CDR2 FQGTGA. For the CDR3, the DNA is TGTGCCAGCAGCGAGACAGGGGGAAGGGAGACCCAGTACTTC. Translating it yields CASSETGGRETQYF.

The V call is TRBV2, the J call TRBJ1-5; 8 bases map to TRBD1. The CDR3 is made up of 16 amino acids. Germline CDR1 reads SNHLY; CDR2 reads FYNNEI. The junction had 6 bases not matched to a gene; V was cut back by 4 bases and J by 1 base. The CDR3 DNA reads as TGTGCCAGCAGTGGACAGGGGCCCTTCAGCAATCAGCCCCAGCATTTT. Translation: CASSGQGPFSNQPQHF.

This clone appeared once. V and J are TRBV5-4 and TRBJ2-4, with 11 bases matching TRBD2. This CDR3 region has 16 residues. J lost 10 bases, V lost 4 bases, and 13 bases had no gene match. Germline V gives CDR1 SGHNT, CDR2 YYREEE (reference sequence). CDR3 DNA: TGTGCCAGCAGCACGATAGCGGGAGGGCCGTCGGGGATTCAGTACTTC. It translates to CASSTIAGGPSGIQYF.

DNA for the CDR3: TGCGCCAGCAGCTTTAGCGGGAGCCGTGGCGAGCAGTACTTC. It specifies CASSFSGSRGEQYF. The rearrangement links TRBV5-1 to TRBJ2-7; TRBD2 aligns across 9 bases. This CDR3 contains 14 residues. Germline V CDR1 and CDR2: SGHRS, YFSETQ. The junction had 6 bases not matched to a gene; V was cut back by 2 bases and J by 6 bases.

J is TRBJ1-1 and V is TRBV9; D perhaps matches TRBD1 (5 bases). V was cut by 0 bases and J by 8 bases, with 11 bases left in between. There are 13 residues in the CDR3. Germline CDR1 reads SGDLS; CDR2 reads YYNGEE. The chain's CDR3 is CASSVVSAGEAFF. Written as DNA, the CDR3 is TGTGCCAGCAGCGTAGTATCGGCAGGGGAAGCTTTCTTT.

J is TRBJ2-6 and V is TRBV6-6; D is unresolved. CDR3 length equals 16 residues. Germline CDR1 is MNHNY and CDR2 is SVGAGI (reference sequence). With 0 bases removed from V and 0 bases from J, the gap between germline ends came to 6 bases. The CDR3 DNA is TGTGCCAGCAGTTACTCCCTACCCTCTGGGGCCAACGTCCTGACTTTC. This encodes CASSYSLPSGANVLTF.

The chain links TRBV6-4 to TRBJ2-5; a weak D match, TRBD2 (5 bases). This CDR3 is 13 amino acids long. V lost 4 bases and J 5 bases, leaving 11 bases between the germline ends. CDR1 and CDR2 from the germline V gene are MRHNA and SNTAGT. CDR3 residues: CASSAEVWETQYF. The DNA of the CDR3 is TGTGCCAGCAGTGCGGAGGTCTGGGAGACCCAGTACTTC.

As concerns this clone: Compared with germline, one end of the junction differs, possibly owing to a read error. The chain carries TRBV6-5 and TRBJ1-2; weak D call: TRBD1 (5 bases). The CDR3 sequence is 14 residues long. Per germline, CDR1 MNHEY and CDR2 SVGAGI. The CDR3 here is CASSYSNRNYSYTF. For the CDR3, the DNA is TGTGCCAGCAGTTACTCGAACAGGAACTATAGCTACACCTTC.

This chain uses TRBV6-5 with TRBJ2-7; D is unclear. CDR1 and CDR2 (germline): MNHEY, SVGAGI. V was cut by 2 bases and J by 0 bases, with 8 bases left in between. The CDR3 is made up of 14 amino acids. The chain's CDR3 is CASSYGPSSYEQYF. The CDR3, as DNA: TGTGCCAGCAGTTACGGTCCGAGCTCCTACGAGCAGTACTTC.

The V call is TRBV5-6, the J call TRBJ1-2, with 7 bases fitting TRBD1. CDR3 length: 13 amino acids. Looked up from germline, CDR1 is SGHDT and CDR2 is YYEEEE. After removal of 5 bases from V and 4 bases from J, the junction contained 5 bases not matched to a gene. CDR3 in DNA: TGTGCCAGCAGACAGACAGGGAGCTATGGCTACACCTTC. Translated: CASRQTGSYGYTF. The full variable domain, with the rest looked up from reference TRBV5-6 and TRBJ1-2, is DAGVTQSPTHLIKTRGQQVTLRCSPKSGHDTVSWYQQALGQGPQFIFQYYEEEERQRGNFPDRFSGHQFPNYSSELNVNALLLGDSALYLCASRQTGSYGYTFGSGTRLTVV.

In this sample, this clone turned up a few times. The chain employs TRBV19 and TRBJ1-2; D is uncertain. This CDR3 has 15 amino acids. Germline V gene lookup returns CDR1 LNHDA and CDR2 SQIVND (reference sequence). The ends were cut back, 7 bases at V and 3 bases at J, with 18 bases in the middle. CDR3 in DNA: TGTGCCAGTACCCGATTGGGCGGCGGGGACTATGGCTACACCTTC. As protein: CASTRLGGGDYGYTF.

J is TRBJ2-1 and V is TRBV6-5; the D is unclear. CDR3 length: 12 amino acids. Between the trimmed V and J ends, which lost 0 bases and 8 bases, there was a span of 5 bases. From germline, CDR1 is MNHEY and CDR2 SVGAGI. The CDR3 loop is CASSYSGYEQFF. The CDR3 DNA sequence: TGTGCCAGCAGTTACTCCGGGTATGAGCAGTTCTTC.

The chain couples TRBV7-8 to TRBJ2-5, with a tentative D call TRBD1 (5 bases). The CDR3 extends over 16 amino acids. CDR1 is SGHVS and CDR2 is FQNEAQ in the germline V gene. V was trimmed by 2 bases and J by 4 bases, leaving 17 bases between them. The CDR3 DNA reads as TGTGCCAGCAGCTTAAGGGGCCAGGGTAGGACAGAGACCCAGTACTTC. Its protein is CASSLRGQGRTETQYF.

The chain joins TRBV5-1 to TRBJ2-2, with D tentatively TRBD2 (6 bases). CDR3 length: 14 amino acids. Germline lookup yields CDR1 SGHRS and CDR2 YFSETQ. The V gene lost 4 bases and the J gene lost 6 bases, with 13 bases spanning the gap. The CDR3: CASSRDSGAGELFF. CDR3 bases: TGCGCCAGCAGCAGGGACTCCGGAGCCGGGGAGCTGTTTTTT.

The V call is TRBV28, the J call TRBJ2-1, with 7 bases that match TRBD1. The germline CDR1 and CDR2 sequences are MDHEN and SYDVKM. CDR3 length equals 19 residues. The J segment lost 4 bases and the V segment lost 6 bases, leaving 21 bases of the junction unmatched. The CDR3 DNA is TGTGCCAGCAGCCCTACAGGGGACCGTCATCCCTACCCTTACAATGAGCAGTTCTTC. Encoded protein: CASSPTGDRHPYPYNEQFF.

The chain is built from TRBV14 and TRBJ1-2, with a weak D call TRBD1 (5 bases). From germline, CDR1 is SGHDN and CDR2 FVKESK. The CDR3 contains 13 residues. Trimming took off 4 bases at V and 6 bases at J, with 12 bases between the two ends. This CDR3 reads CASSPRTNHGYTF. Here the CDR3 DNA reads TGTGCCAGCAGCCCGAGGACAAATCATGGCTACACCTTC.

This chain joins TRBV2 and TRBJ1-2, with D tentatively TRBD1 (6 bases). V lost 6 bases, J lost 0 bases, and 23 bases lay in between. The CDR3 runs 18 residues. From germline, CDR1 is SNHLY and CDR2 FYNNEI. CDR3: CASRGVQGTAVSNYGYTF. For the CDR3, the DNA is TGTGCCAGCAGGGGGGTCCAGGGGACGGCAGTATCTAACTATGGCTACACCTTC.

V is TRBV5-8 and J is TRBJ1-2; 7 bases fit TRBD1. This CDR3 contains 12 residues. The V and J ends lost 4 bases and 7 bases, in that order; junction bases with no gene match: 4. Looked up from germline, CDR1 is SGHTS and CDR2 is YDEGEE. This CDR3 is CASSRRGSGYTF. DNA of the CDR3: TGTGCCAGCAGCCGCAGGGGGAGTGGCTACACCTTC.

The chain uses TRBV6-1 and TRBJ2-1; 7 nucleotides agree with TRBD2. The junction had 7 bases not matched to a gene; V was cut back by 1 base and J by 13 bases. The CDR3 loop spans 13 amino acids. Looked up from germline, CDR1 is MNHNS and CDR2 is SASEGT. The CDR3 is CASSEERAGPQFF. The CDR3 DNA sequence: TGTGCCAGCAGTGAAGAGCGAGCGGGGCCTCAGTTCTTC.